This TCR beta chain is drawn from a study of T cells in Graves' hyperthyroidism and ophthalmopathy. This clonotype was found many times. TCR beta CDR3 regions were amplified from RNA transcripts. A first-round RT-PCR of the TCR CDR3 used the HTBI primer set. One entry per CDR3 protein results from TCRdb running MiXCR on the multiplex PCR reads. The top ten hold roughly 6.9% of the sample, which has 450,000 to 650,000 distinct CDR3 sequences, approximately 14% seen once. J gave up 6 bases and V 6 bases, and 20 bases lay outside the gene matches. Germline CDR1 reads SNHLY; CDR2 reads FYNNEI. The CDR3 is 21 amino acids.

The receptor's source is a woman between 18 and 30 years old with Graves' ophthalmopathy. This rearrangement joins TRBV2 to TRBJ2-1, with TRBD2 identical over 16 bases. Material for sequencing was blood. The DNA for the CDR3 is TGTGCCAGCAGGACTGAACACGGGACTAGCGGGAGGGCCAGGACAGTCAATGAGCAGTTCTTC. As protein: CASRTEHGTSGRARTVNEQFF.